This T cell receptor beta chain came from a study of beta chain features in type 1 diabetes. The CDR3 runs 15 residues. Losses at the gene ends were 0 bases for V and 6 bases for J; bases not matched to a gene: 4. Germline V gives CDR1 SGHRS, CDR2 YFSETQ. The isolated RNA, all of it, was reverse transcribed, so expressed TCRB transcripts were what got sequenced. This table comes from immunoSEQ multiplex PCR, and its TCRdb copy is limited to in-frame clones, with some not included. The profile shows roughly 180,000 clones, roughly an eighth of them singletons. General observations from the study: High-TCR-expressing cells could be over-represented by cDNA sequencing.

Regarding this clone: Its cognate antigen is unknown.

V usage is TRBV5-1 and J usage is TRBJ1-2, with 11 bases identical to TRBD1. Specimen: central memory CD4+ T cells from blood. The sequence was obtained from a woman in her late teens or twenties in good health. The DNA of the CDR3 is TGCGCCAGCAGCTTGGATGGACAGGGGGCAGATGGCTACACCTTC. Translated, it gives CASSLDGQGADGYTF. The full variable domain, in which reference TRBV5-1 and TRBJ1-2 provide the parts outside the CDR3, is KAGVTQTPRYLIKTRGQQVTLSCSPISGHRSVSWYQQTPGQGLQFLFEYFSETQRNKGNFPGRFSGRQFSNSRSEMNVSTLELGDSALYLCASSLDGQGADGYTFGSGTRLTVV.